Each of the 14 T cell receptor beta chains below was sequenced from the same sample in a study of T cell responses to AZD1222 COVID-19 vaccine. Sequenced by immunoSEQ multiplex PCR; TCRdb stores in-frame clones only, minus some. The table shows more than 150,000 clones, with roughly 94% occurring only once. The sequencing used peripheral blood, collected 28 days after the second AZD1222 dose. Source of these receptors: an adult who received the AZD1222 COVID-19 vaccine.

The chain couples TRBV28 to TRBJ2-7; 8 bases are shared with TRBD1. In germline, CDR1 is MDHEN, CDR2 SYDVKM. This CDR3 spans 12 amino acids. Trimming took 5 bases from V and 6 from J; bases not matched to a gene: 3. This chain's CDR3 is CASSNRGSEQYF. The CDR3 DNA reads as TGTGCCAGCAGTAACAGGGGGAGCGAGCAGTACTTC.

The CDR3, as DNA: TGCGCCAGCAGCCAAGATATCGGTCTGGTTAGGAGAAACGGCTACACCTTC. Translated, it gives CASSQDIGLVRRNGYTF. The gene calls are TRBV4-1 and TRBJ1-2; D is ambiguous. Germline V gene data show CDR1 as MGHRA and CDR2 as YSYEKL. The CDR3 contains 17 residues. Between the trimmed V and J ends, which lost 0 bases and 8 bases, there was a span of 22 bases.

This clone was seen a few times. The J gene is TRBJ2-7, the V gene TRBV2; TRBD1 matches at 7 bases. The germline CDR1 and CDR2 sequences are SNHLY and FYNNEI. The J segment lost 2 bases and the V segment lost 1 base, leaving 2 bases of the junction unmatched. CDR3 length: 14 residues. Written as DNA, the CDR3 is TGTGCCAGCAGTGAAGGGGACAGAACCTACGAGCAGTACTTC. Encoded protein: CASSEGDRTYEQYF.

This chain joins TRBV3-1 (or the pseudogene TRBV3-2) and TRBJ1-2; D is uncertain. Germline CDR1 reads LGHDT; CDR2 reads YNNKEL (reference sequence). The germline V and J ends were trimmed by 5 bases and 8 bases, with 12 bases remaining between them. The CDR3 covers 12 residues. CDR3 amino acids: CASSDINGGYTF. In DNA form, the CDR3 reads TGTGCCAGCAGCGACATAAATGGGGGCTACACCTTC.

The count of this clone is one. The rearrangement uses TRBV4-3 and TRBJ1-1; no firm D call. Germline assignment: CDR1 LGHNA and CDR2 YSLEER. Trimming cost V 4 bases and J 7 bases, with 22 bases left between them. The CDR3 sequence is 16 residues long. The CDR3 sequence: CASSPYGPGSFGEAFF. The CDR3 nucleotides are TGCGCCAGCAGCCCATATGGGCCAGGAAGTTTTGGTGAAGCTTTCTTT.

This clone came up a few times. This chain connects TRBV19 to TRBJ1-2; the match to TRBD1 covers 12 bases. V lost 6 bases and J lost 3; bases outside the gene matches: 2. Germline CDR1 reads LNHDA; CDR2 reads SQIVND (reference sequence). The CDR3 length is 14 residues. The CDR3 bases are TGTGCCAGTAGAGGGACAGGGGGCGACTATGGCTACACCTTC. Amino acid sequence: CASRGTGGDYGYTF. Variable domain in full (rest from reference TRBV19 and TRBJ1-2): DGGITQSPKYLFRKEGQNVTLSCEQNLNHDAMYWYRQDPGQGLRLIYYSQIVNDFQKGDIAEGYSVSREKKESFPLTVTSAQKNPTAFYLCASRGTGGDYGYTFGSGTRLTVV.

The chain carries TRBV6-5 and TRBJ2-3; D ambiguous. Between the trimmed V and J ends, which lost 7 bases and 1 base, there was a span of 9 bases. The CDR3 sequence is 13 residues long. CDR1 MNHEY and CDR2 SVGAGI come from the germline V gene. CDR3 sequence: CASKKVGTDTQYF. CDR3 nucleotides: TGTGCCAGCAAAAAGGTCGGCACAGATACGCAGTATTTT.

The CDR3 reads CASSEFGGSNTEAFF. DNA for the CDR3: TGTGCCAGCAGTGAGTTCGGAGGGTCGAACACTGAAGCTTTCTTT. The V gene is TRBV6-1, the J gene TRBJ1-1; the D is unclear. CDR1 and CDR2 from the germline V gene are MNHNS and SASEGT. The CDR3 length is 15 residues. Deletions cut 3 bases from V and 1 base from J, with 12 bases between.

V and J are TRBV2 and TRBJ1-5; TRBD1 agrees at 7 bases. Trimming took 6 bases from V and 9 from J; bases not matched to a gene: 17. The CDR3 has 16 residues. Germline CDR1 SNHLY, CDR2 FYNNEI. CDR3 sequence reads: CASRRERQGVFSPQHF. As DNA, the CDR3 is TGTGCCAGCAGGCGTGAACGGCAGGGGGTTTTTTCGCCCCAGCATTTT.

The chain uses TRBV7-9 and TRBJ2-7; D is unresolved. Looked up from germline, CDR1 is SEHNR and CDR2 is FQNEAQ (reference sequence). The CDR3 is made up of 17 amino acids. With 5 bases removed from V and 2 bases from J, the gap between germline ends came to 22 bases. In nucleotides, the CDR3 is TGTGCCAGCAGCCGTAGTCCCCTTACAAACTCTCCCTACGAGCAGTACTTC. This sequence encodes CASSRSPLTNSPYEQYF.

The gene calls are TRBV4-1 and TRBJ2-7; D might be TRBD2 (6 bases). The CDR3 runs 14 residues. The V gene's germline CDR1 is MGHRA and CDR2 YSYEKL. Trimming left V 4 bases short and J 4 bases short, with 14 bases between. In nucleotides, the CDR3 is TGCGCCAGCAGCCTAGTGACCGGGGGTTACGAGCAGTACTTC. It yields the protein CASSLVTGGYEQYF.

The rearrangement links TRBV11-2 to TRBJ1-2; D may be TRBD1 (6 bases). CDR3 length equals 17 residues. From germline, CDR1 is SGHAT and CDR2 FQNNGV. V lost 8 bases and J 0 bases, leaving 22 bases between the germline ends. As DNA, the CDR3 is TGTGCCAGCTTTCCCAGGGGCAGGGGTGTCGCTAACTATGGCTACACCTTC. Translated, it gives CASFPRGRGVANYGYTF. Using reference TRBV11-2 and TRBJ1-2 for the parts outside the CDR3, the full variable domain is EAGVAQSPRYKIIEKRQSVAFWCNPISGHATLYWYQQILGQGPKLLIQFQNNGVVDDSQLPKDRFSAERLKGVDSTLKIQPAKLEDSAVYLCASFPRGRGVANYGYTFGSGTRLTVV.

The chain is built from TRBV15 and TRBJ2-1; D remains unclear. The CDR3 loop spans 13 amino acids. V was clipped by 0 bases and J by 7 bases, with 7 bases between them. Germline V gene data show CDR1 as LNHNV and CDR2 as YYDKDF (reference sequence). CDR3 nucleotides: TGTGCCACCAGCAGAGATTTAAGGAATGAGCAGTTCTTC. This translates into CATSRDLRNEQFF.

The chain carries TRBV5-4 and TRBJ1-2; 7 nucleotides match TRBD1. Per germline, CDR1 SGHNT and CDR2 YYREEE (reference sequence). This CDR3 is 14 amino acids long. Losses at the gene ends were 4 bases for V and 0 bases for J; bases not matched to a gene: 3. The CDR3 protein is CASSGGQANYGYTF. The CDR3 DNA follows: TGTGCCAGCAGCGGAGGACAGGCTAACTATGGCTACACCTTC.